These 10 T cell receptor beta chains originate from one sample sequenced in a study of radiotherapy plus CTLA-4 blockade in lung cancer. The data were produced by immunoSEQ multiplex PCR, yet TCRdb's version contains in-frame clones alone and is incomplete. The sample holds approximately 80,000 clones, 84% seen once. Sequenced here: peripheral blood, sampled from a patient treated with radiotherapy plus ipilimumab. All receptors come from a human donor with non-small cell lung cancer who had stable disease on radiotherapy plus ipilimumab.

The chain joins TRBV11-2 to TRBJ2-7; D gene ambiguous. V gave up 2 bases and J gave up 5 bases, with 10 bases separating them. The germline V gene encodes CDR1 SGHAT and CDR2 FQNNGV. This CDR3 contains 13 residues. The CDR3 reads CASSLSRLDEQYF. CDR3 coding DNA: TGTGCCAGCAGCTTAAGTAGGTTAGACGAGCAGTACTTC.

The rearrangement uses TRBV27 and TRBJ2-1; D gene uncertain. The CDR3 runs 15 residues. Germline values: CDR1 MNHEY, CDR2 SMNVEV (reference sequence). V was pared by 6 bases and J by 3 bases, with 15 bases between. The CDR3, as DNA: TGTGCCAGCAGCCCTCTACGGGCGGACTACAATGAGCAGTTCTTC. It translates to CASSPLRADYNEQFF.

The V call is TRBV9, the J call TRBJ2-7; 14 positions match TRBD2. The CDR3 is made up of 16 amino acids. With V trimmed by 0 bases and J by 6 bases, 5 bases remained unmatched. Germline V CDR1 and CDR2: SGDLS, YYNGEE. The CDR3 is CASSVVPTSGRGEQYF. CDR3 bases: TGTGCCAGCAGCGTAGTCCCGACTAGCGGGAGGGGCGAGCAGTACTTC.

This clone was observed once. The V call is TRBV19, the J call TRBJ2-3; D unresolved. Germline V gene sequence: CDR1 LNHDA, CDR2 SQIVND (reference sequence). The CDR3 contains 14 residues. V lost 8 bases to trimming and J lost 0 bases, with 12 bases between them. CDR3 sequence (DNA): TGTGCCAGTCGTGGCGCGACTAGCACAGATACGCAGTATTTT. Translation: CASRGATSTDTQYF. The complete variable domain, with remaining parts taken from reference TRBV19 and TRBJ2-3, reads DGGITQSPKYLFRKEGQNVTLSCEQNLNHDAMYWYRQDPGQGLRLIYYSQIVNDFQKGDIAEGYSVSREKKESFPLTVTSAQKNPTAFYLCASRGATSTDTQYFGPGTRLTVL.

The V and J genes are TRBV7-3 and TRBJ2-3; TRBD2 agrees at 9 bases. Germline V gene sequence: CDR1 SGHTA, CDR2 FQGTGA. V lost 3 bases, J lost 5 bases, and 9 bases stayed unmatched. This CDR3 has 16 residues. The CDR3 DNA reads as TGTGCCAGCAGCTTGGCCCCCGCGGGAGGGGTAGATACGCAGTATTTT. Protein sequence: CASSLAPAGGVDTQYF.

This clone has just a few counts. The chain links TRBV9 to TRBJ2-3, with 9 bases fitting TRBD2. The CDR3 is made up of 16 amino acids. The V gene end was trimmed by 0 bases and the J gene end by 4 bases; junction bases not matched to a gene: 6. Germline CDR1 reads SGDLS; CDR2 reads YYNGEE. The CDR3 DNA follows: TGTGCCAGCAGCGTAGTCGAAGCGGGGGGACCAGATACGCAGTATTTT. Translation gives CASSVVEAGGPDTQYF. Based on the CDR3 plus reference TRBV9 and TRBJ2-3, the full variable domain is DSGVTQTPKHLITATGQRVTLRCSPRSGDLSVYWYQQSLDQGLQFLIQYYNGEERAKGNILERFSAQQFPDLHSELNLSSLELGDSALYFCASSVVEAGGPDTQYFGPGTRLTVL.

The V call is TRBV6-6, the J call TRBJ2-1; possibly TRBD2 for D (7 bases). There are 15 residues in the CDR3. V was clipped by 8 bases and J by 0 bases, with 14 bases between them. Looked up from germline, CDR1 is MNHNY and CDR2 is SVGAGI (reference sequence). CDR3 region: CASDGGGSSYNEQFF. Written as DNA, the CDR3 is TGTGCCAGCGATGGGGGCGGGAGCTCCTACAATGAGCAGTTCTTC.

The chain employs TRBV6-1 and TRBJ2-5; no reliable D call. This CDR3 comprises 12 residues. The V end lost 2 bases, the J end lost 5 bases, and 6 bases lay between the germline ends. The germline gives CDR1 MNHNS, CDR2 SASEGT. CDR3 in DNA: TGTGCCAGCAGTGAAATGAGGGAGACCCAGTACTTC. Encoded protein: CASSEMRETQYF.

This clone appeared a few times. This chain joins TRBV7-3 and TRBJ2-3; TRBD2 agrees at 9 bases. Trimming removed 2 bases from V and 1 base from J; junction bases left unmatched: 4. The CDR3 runs to 16 residues. Per the germline V gene, CDR1 is SGHTA and CDR2 is FQGTGA. The CDR3 here is CASSLYGGRGTDTQYF. CDR3 coding DNA: TGTGCCAGCAGCTTATACGGCGGGAGGGGCACAGATACGCAGTATTTT.

The sample holds one count of this clone. This same CDR3 is encoded by further DNA sequences in the sample. This chain uses TRBV28 with TRBJ1-5; D might be TRBD1 (6 bases). Germline values: CDR1 MDHEN, CDR2 SYDVKM. The CDR3 loop spans 14 amino acids. V lost 5 bases and J lost 3, with 11 bases in between. CDR3 in DNA: TGTGCCAGCAGTCTTGGACAGTTCAATCAGCCCCAGCATTTT. Protein: CASSLGQFNQPQHF.